Sequencing of this T cell receptor (beta chain) was carried out in a study of vaccination and CD4 T cells after COVID-19. On the study more broadly: At a median about 72 days (range 14 to 241) after dose two, post-vaccine samples were obtained. Stimulation used overlapping spike peptides from SARS-CoV-2, HCoV-NL63, HCoV-OC43 and HCoV-229E.

Broader study findings: Median SARS-CoV-2-reactive clonotype numbers went up from approximately 21 to 38, but not significantly.

The Oncomine TCR Beta short-read assay was applied to DNA of cultured CD4+ T cells. TCRdb analysed the PCR reads with MiXCR anew, one entry per CDR3 protein. This repertoire shows 24,000 or so distinct CDR3 sequences, around three fifths found once; its top ten account for 2.5% to 3%. There are 15 residues in the CDR3. From germline, CDR1 is MNHEY and CDR2 SVGAGI. V was clipped by 1 base and J by 7 bases; unmatched bases: 10. About this clonotype itself: Its antigen is currently unknown.

Noted treatment: approximately 11-day PBMC culture with coronavirus spike peptide pools or control peptides (ViraFEST assay). The receptor was isolated from a human donor who had recovered from COVID-19. The rearrangement uses TRBV6-5 and TRBJ2-7, with TRBD1 matching over 7 bases. Sequenced sample: CD4+ T cells from blood, cultured in vitro. CDR3 DNA: TGTGCCAGCAGTTACTACGGAAACAGGGGAAGTGAGCAGTACTTC. This gives the protein CASSYYGNRGSEQYF.